These 5 T cell receptor beta chains came from one sample sequenced in a study of T cell changes during pregnancy in multiple sclerosis. Here immunoSEQ multiplex PCR was the method, and the copy in TCRdb shows in-frame clones only, minus some. This sample has 20,000 or so clones; over 85% occur once, and the top ten carry roughly a tenth. Sample: CD8+ T cells from peripheral blood mononuclear cells, taken in the third trimester of pregnancy. The receptors stem from a female donor in good health, enrolled as a control in a pregnancy study.

This chain joins TRBV2 and TRBJ2-3; 8 bases are a match to TRBD2. The CDR3 covers 19 residues. V was clipped by 2 bases and J by 3 bases; unmatched bases: 16. Germline V gene data show CDR1 as SNHLY and CDR2 as FYNNEI. The CDR3 DNA follows: TGTGCCAGCAGTGAACGTAAGGCCATAGCGGGAACGTTAACAGATACGCAGTATTTT. It is translated as CASSERKAIAGTLTDTQYF.

The CDR3 region has the DNA TGCGCCAGCAGCTCGGGAGGACTGGACCAAGAGACCCAGTACTTC. This encodes CASSSGGLDQETQYF. V and J are TRBV5-1 and TRBJ2-5; 7 bases match TRBD2. The trim removed 3 bases at V and 0 bases at J, leaving 5 bases unmatched. The germline CDR1 and CDR2 sequences are SGHRS and YFSETQ. This CDR3 is built from 15 residues.

This chain uses TRBV7-3 with TRBJ2-7; possibly TRBD2 for D (7 bases). The germline V gene encodes CDR1 SGHTA and CDR2 FQGTGA. Trimming stripped 3 bases from V and 5 bases from J, with 20 bases between. The CDR3 is 16 amino acids. This CDR3 is CASSFPLGGGRDEQYF. CDR3 coding DNA: TGTGCCAGCAGCTTCCCCCTTGGGGGGGGGCGCGACGAGCAGTACTTC.

The rearrangement links TRBV21-1 to TRBJ2-1; the table calls TRBD1, which could not be checked here. TRBV21-1 counts as a pseudogene. This CDR3 has 15 residues. The CDR3 DNA sequence: TGTGCCAGCAGCGTCCGAAGGGGGCGTGGGAATGAGCAGTTCTTC. It codes for CASSVRRGRGNEQFF.

The chain uses TRBV5-3 and TRBJ2-3; the match to TRBD2 covers 7 bases. TRBV5-3 counts as an open reading frame of uncertain function. This CDR3 is built from 14 residues. V lost 3 bases to trimming and J lost 0 bases; unmatched junction nucleotides: 1. The CDR3 DNA reads TGTGCCAGAAGCTCTAGCGGTAGCACAGATACGCAGTATTTT. Protein: CARSSSGSTDTQYF.